This T cell receptor beta chain originates from a study of cytotoxic CD8 clonotypes in ibrutinib-treated CLL. J lost 0 bases, V lost 5 bases, and 2 bases had no gene match. Germline V CDR1 and CDR2: SGHAT, FQDESV (reference sequence). The CDR3 consists of 15 residues. Repertoires were generated with immunoSEQ multiplex PCR, while TCRdb's copy carries only in-frame clones and drops some. The sample includes about 130,000 clones, 79% of them seen just once. The V call is TRBV11-1, the J call TRBJ2-2; TRBD1 matches 8 bases. The specimen comprised PBMCs, sampled after 12 months of ibrutinib treatment. The sequence was collected from a human donor with chronic lymphocytic leukemia. The CDR3: CASSPGGSNTGELFF. The CDR3 nucleotides read TGTGCCAGCAGCCCAGGGGGCTCGAACACCGGGGAGCTGTTTTTT. Together with reference TRBV11-1 and TRBJ2-2, the CDR3 gives the full variable domain: EAEVAQSPRYKITEKSQAVAFWCDPISGHATLYWYRQILGQGPELLVQFQDESVVDDSQLPKDRFSAERLKGVDSTLKIQPAELGDSAMYLCASSPGGSNTGELFFGEGSRLTVL.